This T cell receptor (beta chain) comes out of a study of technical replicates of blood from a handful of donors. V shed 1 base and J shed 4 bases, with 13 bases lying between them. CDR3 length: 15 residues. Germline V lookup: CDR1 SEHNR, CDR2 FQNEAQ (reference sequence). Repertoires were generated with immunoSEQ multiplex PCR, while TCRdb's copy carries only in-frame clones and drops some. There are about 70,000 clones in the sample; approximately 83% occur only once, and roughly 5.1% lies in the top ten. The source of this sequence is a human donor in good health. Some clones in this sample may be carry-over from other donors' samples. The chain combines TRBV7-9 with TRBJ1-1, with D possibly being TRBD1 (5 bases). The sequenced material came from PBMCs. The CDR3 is CASSLVRGMGTEAFF. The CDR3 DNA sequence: TGTGCCAGCAGCTTAGTTCGGGGGATGGGCACTGAAGCTTTCTTT.